These T cell receptor beta chains were read from a single sample in a study of Ad26.COV2.S vaccination and SARS-CoV-2 variants. Profiled with immunoSEQ multiplex PCR; TCRdb holds only in-frame clones, not every one. The sample consists of some 290,000 clones, roughly 86% of them appearing once. The sequences come from peripheral blood, collected in a trial of Ad26.COV2.S vaccine versus placebo. Receptor source: a person aged 18-65 years who received the Ad26.COV2.S COVID-19 vaccine or a placebo. The CDR3 runs from the conserved cysteine through the conserved F or W. Fields, in order: CDR3 protein, CDR3 DNA, D gene, V gene, clone size, J gene. A D gene is named only where the DNA matches it firmly. Some rows mark clone size as missing; the rest say once, few, many or name a class of expanded clone.

CASSLEFRDRDSYTF	TGTGCCAGCAGCTTAGAGTTCAGGGACAGGGACTCCTACACCTTC	TRBD1	TRBV7-2	few	TRBJ1-2
CASRTENTEAFF	TGTGCCAGCAGGACAGAGAACACTGAAGCTTTCTTT	-	TRBV25-1	-	TRBJ1-1
CASRSRCQPQHF	TGTGCCAGCAGAAGTCGGTGTCAGCCCCAGCATTTT	-	TRBV27	-	TRBJ1-5
CASSSGSATNEKLFF	TGTGCCAGCAGTTCAGGGTCTGCAACTAATGAAAAACTGTTTTTT	-	TRBV5-5	few	TRBJ1-4
CASSAGPNSGNTIYF	TGTGCCAGCAGCGCGGGACCCAACTCTGGAAACACCATATATTTT	-	TRBV9	once	TRBJ1-3
CASSLEASGGHEQYF	TGTGCCAGCTCCCTCGAGGCTAGCGGGGGCCACGAGCAGTACTTC	TRBD2	TRBV18	once	TRBJ2-7
CASSPHRAGGAWGTDTQYF	TGTGCCAGCAGCCCACATAGGGCAGGGGGCGCTTGGGGCACAGATACGCAGTATTTT	TRBD1	TRBV11-2	-	TRBJ2-3
CASRGDGGNTEAFF	TGTGCTTCACGGGGGGATGGGGGGAACACTGAAGCTTTCTTT	-	TRBV12-5	-	TRBJ1-1
CASSPQGYLMNTEAFF	TGTGCCAGCAGCCCCCAAGGGTACCTCATGAACACTGAAGCTTTCTTT	-	TRBV5-4	-	TRBJ1-1
CASSRTDFYEQYF	TGTGCCAGCTCACGGACAGATTTCTACGAGCAGTACTTC	-	TRBV18	few	TRBJ2-7
CASNARQGYGYTF	TGTGCCAGCAACGCAAGACAAGGGTATGGCTACACCTTC	-	TRBV6-5	-	TRBJ1-2
CASSPGIQETQYF	TGTGCCAGCTCACCGGGGATCCAAGAGACCCAGTACTTC	-	TRBV18	-	TRBJ2-5
CASSLTSGGYDEQYF	TGTGCCAGCAGCCTTACGAGCGGGGGGTACGACGAGCAGTACTTC	TRBD2	TRBV3-1/TRBV3-2	-	TRBJ2-7
CASSVLGPGELFF	TGTGCCAGCAGCGTGCTGGGGCCCGGGGAGCTGTTTTTT	-	TRBV7-2	-	TRBJ2-2
CASTLGQGDYNSPLHF	TGTGCCAGCACCCTAGGACAGGGGGACTATAATTCACCCCTCCACTTT	TRBD1	TRBV7-9	few	TRBJ1-6
CASSLVGPNTGTDTQYF	TGTGCCAGCAGCTTAGTCGGCCCCAACACAGGCACAGATACGCAGTATTTT	-	TRBV7-8	-	TRBJ2-3
CASSPGGTGGEKLFF	TGCGCCAGCAGCCCAGGAGGGACAGGAGGTGAAAAACTGTTTTTT	TRBD1	TRBV5-1	-	TRBJ1-4
CASSPGIMGNQPQHF	TGTGCCAGCAGCCCCGGGATTATGGGCAATCAGCCCCAGCATTTT	-	TRBV7-9	-	TRBJ1-5
CASSEVGRAAEQFF	TGTGCCAGCAGTGAAGTTGGTAGGGCGGCTGAGCAGTTCTTC	-	TRBV2	-	TRBJ2-1
CASSFYRGTYEQYF	TGTGCCAGCAGCTTTTACAGGGGCACCTACGAGCAGTACTTC	TRBD1	TRBV5-8	-	TRBJ2-7
CASSENKRTYGYTF	TGTGCCAGCAGTGAAAATAAACGGACCTATGGCTACACCTTC	-	TRBV6-1	-	TRBJ1-2
CASSYGVRSGYTF	TGTGCCAGCAGTTACGGAGTTAGGTCGGGCTACACCTTC	-	TRBV6-5	-	TRBJ1-2
CASSEDWRGTYGYTF	TGTGCCAGCAGTGAAGACTGGAGGGGGACGTATGGCTACACCTTC	-	TRBV6-1	-	TRBJ1-2
CAISESEGNYGYTF	TGTGCCATCAGTGAGTCCGAGGGCAACTATGGCTACACCTTC	-	TRBV10-3	-	TRBJ1-2
CASSLLLMVGYTF	TGTGCCAGTAGCCTCCTGCTCATGGTGGGCTACACCTTC	-	TRBV19	-	TRBJ1-2
CASSGSLGQGGIGLLVPNYGYTF	TGTGCCAGTAGTGGGTCATTGGGTCAGGGAGGCATTGGTCTCCTAGTCCCTAACTATGGCTACACCTTC	-	TRBV19	-	TRBJ1-2
CASSPLIRPGELFF	TGTGCCAGCTCACCTCTCATAAGGCCCGGGGAGCTGTTTTTT	-	TRBV18	-	TRBJ2-2
CASSVESVGDSSEAFF	TGTGCCAGCAGCGTAGAGAGTGTGGGGGACTCATCTGAAGCTTTCTTT	-	TRBV9	-	TRBJ1-1
CASSGGTSADTQYF	TGTGCCAGCAGCGGGGGTACTAGCGCAGATACGCAGTATTTT	TRBD2	TRBV2	-	TRBJ2-3
CASSDDINWVEAFF	TGTGCCAGTAGTGACGATATCAATTGGGTTGAAGCTTTCTTT	-	TRBV19	-	TRBJ1-1
CASSLNGDTNEQFF	TGCGCCAGCAGCTTGAATGGGGATACAAATGAGCAGTTCTTC	-	TRBV5-1	-	TRBJ2-1
CASSLGRTGGADTQYF	TGTGCCAGTAGTCTAGGACGGACCGGGGGTGCAGATACGCAGTATTTT	-	TRBV19	-	TRBJ2-3
CASSHPGGTYEQYF	TGTGCCAGCAGCCATCCCGGGGGGACCTACGAGCAGTACTTC	TRBD2	TRBV3-1/TRBV3-2	-	TRBJ2-7
CASSFGRGGTQYF	TGTGCCAGCAGCTTCGGCAGGGGAGGGACCCAGTACTTC	-	TRBV13	-	TRBJ2-5
CASRSPGQGSYEQYF	TGTGCCAGCAGATCTCCGGGACAGGGTTCCTACGAGCAGTACTTC	TRBD1	TRBV11-2	-	TRBJ2-7
CASSQGQGATEQYF	TGTGCCAGCAGCCAAGGGCAGGGGGCGACCGAGCAGTACTTC	TRBD1	TRBV3-1/TRBV3-2	-	TRBJ2-7
CASSSVYRGGYTF	TGTGCCAGCAGTTCCGTATACAGAGGTGGCTACACCTTC	-	TRBV12-3/TRBV12-4	-	TRBJ1-2
CSAFRYGQAYF	TGCAGTGCCTTTAGATACGGACAGGCCTACTTC	TRBD1	TRBV20-1	-	TRBJ2-7
CASSQEIYDNSPLHF	TGCGCCAGCAGCCAAGAGATCTATGATAATTCACCCCTCCACTTT	-	TRBV4-1	-	TRBJ1-6
CAGGQGEFYGYTF	TGTGCCGGCGGACAGGGGGAGTTTTATGGCTACACCTTC	TRBD1	TRBV2	-	TRBJ1-2
CSASRAGEETQYF	TGCAGTGCTAGTAGGGCAGGGGAAGAGACCCAGTACTTC	-	TRBV20-1	-	TRBJ2-5
CASSQSRIRGDTQYF	TGTGCCAGCAGCCAATCCCGAATCAGGGGAGATACGCAGTATTTT	-	TRBV14	-	TRBJ2-3
CASSATGLTNEKLFF	TGTGCCAGCAGCGCCACAGGGTTAACTAATGAAAAACTGTTTTTT	-	TRBV28	-	TRBJ1-4
CATSRGDRDYGYTF	TGTGCCACCAGCAGAGGGGACAGGGACTATGGCTACACCTTC	TRBD1	TRBV15	-	TRBJ1-2
CATSRRSLVTVDTQYF	TGTGCCACCAGCAGGAGATCCCTAGTGACCGTAGATACGCAGTATTTT	-	TRBV15	-	TRBJ2-3
CASSYRDVRNQPQHF	TGTGCCAGTAGTTACCGGGACGTACGCAATCAGCCCCAGCATTTT	-	TRBV19	-	TRBJ1-5
CASSPGPERTQYF	TGCGCCAGCAGCCCCGGACCGGAAAGGACCCAGTACTTC	-	TRBV5-1	-	TRBJ2-5
CASSVAPDPSGNTIYF	TGTGCCAGCAGCGTAGCCCCGGATCCCTCTGGAAACACCATATATTTT	-	TRBV9	-	TRBJ1-3
CASRPRTDSYEQYF	TGTGCCAGCAGACCAAGGACAGACTCCTACGAGCAGTACTTC	-	TRBV27	once	TRBJ2-7
CATRTGYDAFF	TGTGCCACCAGGACAGGGTACGATGCTTTCTTT	TRBD1	TRBV19	-	TRBJ1-1
CASSYGDRGRWDYEQYF	TGTGCCAGCAGTTACGGGGACAGGGGGCGTTGGGACTACGAGCAGTACTTC	TRBD1	TRBV6-2/TRBV6-3	-	TRBJ2-7
CASYGQRTSYTF	TGTGCCAGTTATGGACAGCGAACGAGCTACACCTTC	-	TRBV19	-	TRBJ1-2
CASNRAGTQETNTEAFF	TGCGCCAGCAACCGTGCGGGGACACAGGAGACGAACACTGAAGCTTTCTTT	-	TRBV5-1	many	TRBJ1-1
CAWGSVKQYGYTF	TGTGCCTGGGGATCAGTAAAGCAGTATGGCTACACCTTC	-	TRBV30	-	TRBJ1-2
CASSLGGQISGNTIYF	TGTGCCAGCAGCTTAGGGGGACAGATCTCTGGAAACACCATATATTTT	TRBD1	TRBV9	-	TRBJ1-3